This TCR beta chain was sequenced during a study of blood T cells in healthy people across ages. Study background: Using template switching, researchers captured about one barcoded beta molecule for each two T cells.

Primed by a sample-barcoded 5' primer and a J-beta primer mix, a second PCR proceeded for 7 to 11 cycles. TCRdb passed the 5' RACE reads through MiXCR, listing each CDR3 protein once. Of approximately 400,000 distinct CDR3 sequences in the sample, approximately 51% were seen once. The CDR3 covers 15 residues. Germline values: CDR1 SEHNR, CDR2 FQNEAQ (reference sequence). Trimming removed 4 bases from V and 7 bases from J; junction bases left unmatched: 8. The sequenced sample consisted of blood. This chain links TRBV7-9 with TRBJ2-1; TRBD1 matches at 9 bases. The sequence was collected from a man aged 60 to 69 in good health. DNA for the CDR3: TGTGCCAGCAGCTCCGGGACAGGGATCGGGAATGAGCAGTTCTTC. This translates into CASSSGTGIGNEQFF.